These 8 T cell receptor beta chains share one sample of origin, sequenced in a study of cytomegalovirus exposure and HLA in healthy donors. A multiplex PCR was run with 60 Vbeta primers and 13 Jbeta primers. The protocol was immunoSEQ multiplex PCR, while the TCRdb copy is restricted to in-frame clones and leaves out a portion. Its table lists around 84,000 clones. Sequenced sample: PBMCs. The receptors derive from a young man in good health and CMV-seronegative.

This chain joins TRBV7-9 and TRBJ1-4; TRBD1 aligns across 10 bases. V trimming: 5 bases; J trimming: 4 bases; junction bases outside the gene matches: 4. CDR1 SEHNR and CDR2 FQNEAQ come from the germline V gene (reference sequence). CDR3 length: 15 amino acids. The CDR3 is CASSPGQGDNEKLFF. The DNA for the CDR3 is TGTGCCAGCAGCCCTGGACAGGGGGATAATGAAAAACTGTTTTTT.

V and J are TRBV7-7 and TRBJ2-1; 7 bases are a match to TRBD1. V trimming: 5 bases; J trimming: 3 bases; junction bases outside the gene matches: 7. This CDR3 has 15 residues. Germline assignment: CDR1 SSHAT and CDR2 FNYEAQ (reference sequence). CDR3 nucleotides: TGTGCCAGCAGCCCACAGGGGTACGGCTACAATGAGCAGTTCTTC. Its protein product is CASSPQGYGYNEQFF.

The chain uses TRBV14 and TRBJ1-1; D may be TRBD1 (5 bases). Germline CDR1 is SGHDN and CDR2 is FVKESK. This CDR3 contains 13 residues. The V gene lost 4 bases and the J gene lost 6 bases, with 12 bases spanning the gap. CDR3 coding DNA: TGTGCCAGCAGCCCCGTTTGGGGCGCTGAAGCTTTCTTT. Translation: CASSPVWGAEAFF.

This chain uses TRBV7-8 with TRBJ2-7, with 7 bases identical to TRBD1. V was pared by 5 bases and J by 2 bases, with 9 bases of the junction left unmatched. The CDR3 is 15 residues long. CDR1 is SGHVS, CDR2 FQNEAQ, per germline. The CDR3 DNA sequence: TGTGCCAGCAGCGACCGGACAGGTTTGCCCTACGAGCAGTACTTC. It is translated as CASSDRTGLPYEQYF.

The rearrangement links TRBV5-1 to TRBJ2-7, with 14 bases lining up with TRBD2. This CDR3 spans 16 amino acids. Germline CDR1 SGHRS, CDR2 YFSETQ. Trimming took 0 bases from V and 7 from J; bases not matched to a gene: 6. The CDR3 region has the DNA TGCGCCAGCAGCTTGGATCATGGACTAGCGGGGGGAGAGCAGTACTTC. Protein product: CASSLDHGLAGGEQYF.

The chain links TRBV6-5 to TRBJ1-1; TRBD1 might be the D (6 bases). CDR3 length: 15 amino acids. With 6 bases removed from V and 1 base from J, the gap between germline ends came to 15 bases. Germline V gene lookup returns CDR1 MNHEY and CDR2 SVGAGI. CDR3 sequence (DNA): TGTGCCAGCAGCCAAACCATGACAGGGAACACTGAAGCTTTCTTT. Protein product: CASSQTMTGNTEAFF.

This chain joins TRBV7-2 and TRBJ2-5; D is ambiguous. Germline CDR1 SGHTA, CDR2 FQGNSA. V lost 6 bases and J 4 bases, leaving 9 bases between the germline ends. This CDR3 has 12 residues. CDR3 sequence reads: CASRVTGETQYF. The CDR3 DNA reads TGTGCCAGCAGGGTAACGGGAGAGACCCAGTACTTC.

As concerns this clone: A read error may produce the germline difference seen at one junction end. The chain recombines TRBV5-1 with TRBJ1-3; D is undetermined. The CDR3 has 13 residues. Germline V gene sequence: CDR1 SGHRS, CDR2 YFSETQ. In DNA, the CDR3 is TGCGCCAGCAGTTTGGGATTCCGGGACACCATATATTTT. Protein sequence: CASSLGFRDTIYF.